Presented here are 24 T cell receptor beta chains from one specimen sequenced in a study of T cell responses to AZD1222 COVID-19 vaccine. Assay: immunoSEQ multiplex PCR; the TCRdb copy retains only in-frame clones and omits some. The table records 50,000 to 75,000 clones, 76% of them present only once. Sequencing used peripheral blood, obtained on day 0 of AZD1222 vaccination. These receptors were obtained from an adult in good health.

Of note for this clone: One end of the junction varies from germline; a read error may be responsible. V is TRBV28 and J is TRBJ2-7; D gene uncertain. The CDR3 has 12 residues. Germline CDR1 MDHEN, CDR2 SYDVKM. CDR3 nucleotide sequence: TGTGCCAGCAGACATAGTCCAGGCCTCCTGATTTTC. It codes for CASRHSPGLLIF.

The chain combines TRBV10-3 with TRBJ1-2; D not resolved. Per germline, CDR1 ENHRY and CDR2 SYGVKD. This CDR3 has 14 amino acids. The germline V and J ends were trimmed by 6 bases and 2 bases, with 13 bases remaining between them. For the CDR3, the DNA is TGTGCCATCAGACCTGGGCCTTCAAACTATGGCTACACCTTC. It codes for CAIRPGPSNYGYTF.

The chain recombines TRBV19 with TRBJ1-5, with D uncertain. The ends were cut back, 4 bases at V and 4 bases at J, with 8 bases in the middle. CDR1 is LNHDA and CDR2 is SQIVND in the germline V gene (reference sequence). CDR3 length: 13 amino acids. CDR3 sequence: CASSSTRNQPQHF. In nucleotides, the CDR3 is TGTGCCAGTAGTAGCACACGGAATCAGCCCCAGCATTTT.

The CDR3 nucleotides are TGTGCCAGCAGTGACCTCTCGCGGGGGCTCTACAATGAGCAGTTCTTC. Protein sequence: CASSDLSRGLYNEQFF. The chain uses TRBV6-1 and TRBJ2-1; a possible D gene is TRBD2 (7 bases). Germline CDR1 and CDR2: MNHNS and SASEGT. This CDR3 is built from 16 residues. The V gene lost 3 bases and the J gene lost 3 bases, with 15 bases spanning the gap.

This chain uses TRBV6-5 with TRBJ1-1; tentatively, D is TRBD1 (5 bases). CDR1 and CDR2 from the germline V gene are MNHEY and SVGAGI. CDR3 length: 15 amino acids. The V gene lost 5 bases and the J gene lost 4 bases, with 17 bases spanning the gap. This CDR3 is CASSPVLGPGTEAFF. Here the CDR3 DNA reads TGTGCCAGCAGTCCCGTCTTGGGACCGGGCACTGAAGCTTTCTTT.

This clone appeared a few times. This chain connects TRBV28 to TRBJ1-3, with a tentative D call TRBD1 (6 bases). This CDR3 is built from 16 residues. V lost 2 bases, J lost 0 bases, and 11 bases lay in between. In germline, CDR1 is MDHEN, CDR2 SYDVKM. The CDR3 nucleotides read TGTGCCAGCAGTTTAAGGGGGGTTAACTCTGGAAACACCATATATTTT. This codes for CASSLRGVNSGNTIYF.

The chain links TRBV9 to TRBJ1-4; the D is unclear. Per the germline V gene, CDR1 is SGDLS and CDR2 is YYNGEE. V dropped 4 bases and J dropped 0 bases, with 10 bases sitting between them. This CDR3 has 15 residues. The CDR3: CASSPDVATNEKLFF. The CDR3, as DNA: TGTGCCAGCAGCCCGGACGTTGCAACTAATGAAAAACTGTTTTTT.

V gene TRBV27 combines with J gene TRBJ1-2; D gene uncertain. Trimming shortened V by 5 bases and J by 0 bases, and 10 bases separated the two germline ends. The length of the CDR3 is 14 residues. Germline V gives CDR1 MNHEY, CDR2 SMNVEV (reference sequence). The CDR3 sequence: CASSPRASNYGYTF. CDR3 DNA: TGTGCCAGCAGTCCCCGGGCCTCTAACTATGGCTACACCTTC.

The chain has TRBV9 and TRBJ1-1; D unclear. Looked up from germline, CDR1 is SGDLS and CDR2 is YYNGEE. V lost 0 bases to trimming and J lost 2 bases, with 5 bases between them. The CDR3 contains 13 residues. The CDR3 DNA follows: TGTGCCAGCAGCGTAGAAATTAACACTGAAGCTTTCTTT. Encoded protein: CASSVEINTEAFF.

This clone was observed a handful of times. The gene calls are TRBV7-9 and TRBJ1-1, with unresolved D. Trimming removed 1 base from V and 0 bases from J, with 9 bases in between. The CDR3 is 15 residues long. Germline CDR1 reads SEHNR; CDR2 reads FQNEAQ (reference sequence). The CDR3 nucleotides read TGTGCCAGCAGCTTAGGCCGTTACATGAACACTGAAGCTTTCTTT. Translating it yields CASSLGRYMNTEAFF.

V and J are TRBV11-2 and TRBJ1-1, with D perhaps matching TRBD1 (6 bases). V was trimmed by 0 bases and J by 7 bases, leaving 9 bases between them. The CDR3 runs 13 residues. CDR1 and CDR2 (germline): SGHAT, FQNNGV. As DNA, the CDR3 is TGTGCCAGCAGCTTAGATCGGACAGATGAAGCTTTCTTT. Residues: CASSLDRTDEAFF. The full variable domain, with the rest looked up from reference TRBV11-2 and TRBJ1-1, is EAGVAQSPRYKIIEKRQSVAFWCNPISGHATLYWYQQILGQGPKLLIQFQNNGVVDDSQLPKDRFSAERLKGVDSTLKIQPAKLEDSAVYLCASSLDRTDEAFFGQGTRLTVV.

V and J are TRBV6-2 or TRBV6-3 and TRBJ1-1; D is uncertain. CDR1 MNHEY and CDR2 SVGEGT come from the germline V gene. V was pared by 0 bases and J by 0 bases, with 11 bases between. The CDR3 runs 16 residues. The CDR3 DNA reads TGTGCCAGCAGTTACTCGATAACGGGAATGAACACTGAAGCTTTCTTT. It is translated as CASSYSITGMNTEAFF.

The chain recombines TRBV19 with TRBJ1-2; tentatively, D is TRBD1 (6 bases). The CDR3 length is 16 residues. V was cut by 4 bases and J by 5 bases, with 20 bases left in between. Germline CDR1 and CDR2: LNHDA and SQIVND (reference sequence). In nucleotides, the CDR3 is TGTGCCAGTAGTACACGGGACACCGACTTACTTTATGGCTACACCTTC. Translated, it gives CASSTRDTDLLYGYTF.

CDR3 coding DNA: TGTGCCAGTAAAGGGGACAGCGCTTACGAGCAGTACTTC. Residues: CASKGDSAYEQYF. This sequence joins TRBV4-2 and TRBJ2-7; 7 bases fit TRBD1. V gave up 9 bases and J gave up 4 bases; unmatched junction bases: 9. Germline CDR1 is LGHNA and CDR2 is YNFKEQ. CDR3 length: 13 residues.

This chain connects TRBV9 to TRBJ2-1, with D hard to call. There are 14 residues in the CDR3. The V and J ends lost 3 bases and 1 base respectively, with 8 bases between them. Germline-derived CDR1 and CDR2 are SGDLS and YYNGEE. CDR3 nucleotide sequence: TGTGCCAGCAGCGCGGGCATGTCCTACAATGAGCAGTTCTTC. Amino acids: CASSAGMSYNEQFF.

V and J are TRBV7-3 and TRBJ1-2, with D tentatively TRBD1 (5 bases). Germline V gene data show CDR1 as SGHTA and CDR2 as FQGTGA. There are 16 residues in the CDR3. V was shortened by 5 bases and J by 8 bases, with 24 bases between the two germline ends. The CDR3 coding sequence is TGTGCCAGCAGCCATACCCCGGGGCAGGGACCTCTCGGCTACACCTTC. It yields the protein CASSHTPGQGPLGYTF. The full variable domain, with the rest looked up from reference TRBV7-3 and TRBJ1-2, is GAGVSQTPSNKVTEKGKYVELRCDPISGHTALYWYRQSLGQGPEFLIYFQGTGAADDSGLPNDRFFAVRPEGSVSTLKIQRTERGDSAVYLCASSHTPGQGPLGYTFGSGTRLTVV.

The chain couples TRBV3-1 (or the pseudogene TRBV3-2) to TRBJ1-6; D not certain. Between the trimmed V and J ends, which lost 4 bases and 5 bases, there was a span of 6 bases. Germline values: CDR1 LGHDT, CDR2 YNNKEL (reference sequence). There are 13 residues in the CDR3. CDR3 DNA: TGTGCCAGCAGCCCGGCTCATAATTCACCCCTCCACTTT. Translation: CASSPAHNSPLHF.

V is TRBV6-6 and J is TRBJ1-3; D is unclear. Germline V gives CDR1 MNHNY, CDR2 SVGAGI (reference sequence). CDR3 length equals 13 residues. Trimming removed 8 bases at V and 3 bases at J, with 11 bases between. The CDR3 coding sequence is TGTGCCAGCTCTCCGGGGTTTGGAAACACCATATATTTT. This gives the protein CASSPGFGNTIYF.

The CDR3 DNA is TGTGCCAGCAGTGAGAGGAAGAACACTGAAGCTTTCTTT. Its protein product is CASSERKNTEAFF. V usage is TRBV6-6 and J usage is TRBJ1-1; D is uncertain. CDR1 is MNHNY and CDR2 is SVGAGI in the germline V gene (reference sequence). The CDR3 sequence is 13 residues long. V lost 5 bases and J lost 1, with 8 bases in between.

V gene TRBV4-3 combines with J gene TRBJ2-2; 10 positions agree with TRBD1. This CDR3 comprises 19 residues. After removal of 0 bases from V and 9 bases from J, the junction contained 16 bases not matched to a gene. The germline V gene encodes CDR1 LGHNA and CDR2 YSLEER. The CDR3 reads CASSQDIPSGQGVSRELFF. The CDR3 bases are TGCGCCAGCAGCCAAGACATCCCATCCGGACAGGGGGTAAGCAGGGAGCTGTTTTTT.

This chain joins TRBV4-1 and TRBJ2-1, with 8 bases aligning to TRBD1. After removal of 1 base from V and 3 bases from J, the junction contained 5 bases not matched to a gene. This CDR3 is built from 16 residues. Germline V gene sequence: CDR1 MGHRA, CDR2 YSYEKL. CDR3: CASSQGTGGIYNEQFF. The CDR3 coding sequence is TGCGCCAGCAGCCAAGGAACAGGGGGGATCTACAATGAGCAGTTCTTC.

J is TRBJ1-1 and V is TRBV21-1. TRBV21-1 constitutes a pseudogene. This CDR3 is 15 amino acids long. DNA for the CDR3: TGTGCCAGCAGTCAAGGAGGATGCCCGAACACTGAAGCTTTCTTT. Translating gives CASSQGGCPNTEAFF.

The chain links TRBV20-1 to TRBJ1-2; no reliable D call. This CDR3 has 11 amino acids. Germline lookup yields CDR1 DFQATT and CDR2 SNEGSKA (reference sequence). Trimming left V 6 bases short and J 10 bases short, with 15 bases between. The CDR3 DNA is TGCAGTGCCCTTATGGGTGCGGACTACACCTTC. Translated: CSALMGADYTF.

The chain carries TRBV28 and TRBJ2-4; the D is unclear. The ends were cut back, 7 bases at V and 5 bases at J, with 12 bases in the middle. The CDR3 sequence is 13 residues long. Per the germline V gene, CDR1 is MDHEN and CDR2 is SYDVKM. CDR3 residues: CASTTYLENIQYF. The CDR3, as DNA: TGTGCCAGCACCACGTACTTGGAAAACATTCAGTACTTC.